The present TCR beta chain was sequenced within a study of OX40 agonist ivuxolimab in advanced cancers. Study context: Eligibility admitted prior anti-PD-1, anti-PD-L1 or anti-CTLA-4 therapy; around 42% had some.

In regard to this clone: Its antigen is undetermined.

Germline loops: CDR1 SGHVS, CDR2 FQNEAQ. V was cut by 8 bases and J by 6 bases, with 38 bases left in between. CDR3 length: 21 amino acids. Data came from immunoSEQ multiplex PCR; TCRdb stores just in-frame clones and leaves some out. The sample records more than 45,000 clones, around 93% being singletons. General observations from the study: Averaged across samples, CD8+ T cells carried more expanded clones than CD4+ did. Low clonal expansion, among the lowest seen, marked partial responders at 0.1-3.0 mg/kg.

This chain connects TRBV7-8 to TRBJ2-1, with D perhaps matching TRBD2 (6 bases). The specimen was CD4+ or CD8+ T cells sorted from blood, collected in a trial of the OX40 agonist ivuxolimab. The receptor was derived from an adult with an advanced solid tumor such as melanoma, head and neck, liver or kidney cancer. In DNA form, the CDR3 reads TGTGCCAGCTCCTGGGGGGACTTTTCCCTTTTAGAGGGCGGGATGGCCAATGAGCAGTTCTTC. It specifies CASSWGDFSLLEGGMANEQFF.